The 10 T cell receptor beta chains given below trace back to one sample, sequenced in a study of blood T cell repertoires in COVID-19 (dated by TCRdb to 2019 to 2021). Library preparation employed the immunoSEQ multiplex PCR assay. TCRdb retrieved this table from immuneACCESS and kept in-frame rearrangements only. Not all clones are present; in checked studies, unresolved V genes account for under half, and no reason is known for the remainder. This sample has about 320,000 clones in its table, and around 88% of those were observed once. Approximately 1.6% of the sample comes from the top ten. What was sequenced was peripheral blood. All receptors come from a woman aged 25 to 39 with COVID-19, enrolled during active disease.

The chain carries TRBV7-6 and TRBJ2-2; TRBD2 aligns across 12 bases. The germline gives CDR1 SGHVS, CDR2 FNYEAQ. Trimming at V came to 6 bases and at J to 4 bases, leaving 9 bases not matched to a gene. This CDR3 has 17 residues. The CDR3, as DNA: TGTGCCAGCAGAGATCTAGCGGGGGGGTCTGCCACCGGGGAGCTGTTTTTT. This encodes CASRDLAGGSATGELFF.

V is TRBV19 and J is TRBJ1-2; 9 bases are shared with TRBD1. Germline-derived CDR1 and CDR2 are LNHDA and SQIVND (reference sequence). The CDR3 contains 15 residues. V gave up 5 bases and J gave up 2 bases; unmatched junction bases: 6. In DNA form, the CDR3 reads TGTGCCAGTAGTGATGACAGGGGGTTAAACTATGGCTACACCTTC. This sequence encodes CASSDDRGLNYGYTF.

This chain links TRBV5-4 with TRBJ2-5; 9 bases map to TRBD1. Germline values: CDR1 SGHNT, CDR2 YYREEE (reference sequence). V lost 2 bases and J lost 5; bases outside the gene matches: 7. The CDR3 is made up of 15 amino acids. The CDR3 loop is CASSLGTGRRETQYF. The DNA for the CDR3 is TGTGCCAGCAGCTTAGGGACAGGGAGGAGGGAGACCCAGTACTTC.

The chain recombines TRBV3-1 (or the pseudogene TRBV3-2) with TRBJ1-2; the match to TRBD1 covers 9 bases. From germline, CDR1 is LGHDT and CDR2 YNNKEL (reference sequence). The CDR3 sequence is 13 residues long. V was clipped by 4 bases and J by 8 bases; unmatched bases: 5. The CDR3 loop reads CASSLRTGVGYTF. The CDR3 DNA is TGTGCCAGCAGCCTCCGGACAGGGGTGGGCTACACCTTC.

The chain joins TRBV18 to TRBJ2-3; D may be TRBD2 (5 bases). The CDR3 contains 13 residues. Germline V lookup: CDR1 KGHSH, CDR2 LQKENI. V was pared by 8 bases and J by 5 bases, with 14 bases between. The CDR3 sequence is CASTSGVKDTQYF. The CDR3 bases are TGTGCCAGCACGTCCGGGGTCAAAGATACGCAGTATTTT.

This chain links TRBV11-2 with TRBJ2-1; perhaps TRBD1 as D (5 bases). V was shortened by 6 bases and J by 3 bases, with 15 bases between the two germline ends. The CDR3 sequence is 15 residues long. Germline V lookup: CDR1 SGHAT, CDR2 FQNNGV. CDR3 sequence (DNA): TGTGCCAGCAGTCGCCCTGGGGCCCTCTACAATGAGCAGTTCTTC. Protein sequence: CASSRPGALYNEQFF.

The rearrangement links TRBV5-1 to TRBJ2-5; 8 positions agree with TRBD2. The CDR3 has 14 amino acids. V lost 4 bases, J lost 5 bases, and 7 bases stayed unmatched. Germline V lookup: CDR1 SGHRS, CDR2 YFSETQ. CDR3 sequence: CASSPSGRDETQYF. The CDR3 nucleotides are TGCGCCAGCAGCCCTAGCGGGCGAGACGAGACCCAGTACTTC.

This chain uses TRBV7-9 with TRBJ2-7; 7 bases align to TRBD1. J gave up 3 bases and V 4 bases, and 3 bases lay outside the gene matches. The CDR3 has 13 residues. The germline CDR1 and CDR2 sequences are SEHNR and FQNEAQ (reference sequence). CDR3 nucleotides: TGTGCCAGCAGCTCGGGACAGAGCTACGAGCAGTACTTC. It specifies CASSSGQSYEQYF.

This chain connects TRBV10-2 to TRBJ1-5; 7 positions match TRBD1. The germline V gene has CDR1 WSHSY and CDR2 SAAADI. V lost 4 bases, J lost 0 bases, and 6 bases stayed unmatched. The CDR3 spans 16 residues. This chain's CDR3 is CASSATGQNSNQPQHF. Written as DNA, the CDR3 is TGCGCCAGCAGTGCGACGGGACAGAATAGCAATCAGCCCCAGCATTTT.

V usage is TRBV2 and J usage is TRBJ1-3; D is possibly TRBD1 (5 bases). Deletions cut 6 bases from V and 4 bases from J, with 7 bases between. Germline-derived CDR1 and CDR2 are SNHLY and FYNNEI. This CDR3 has 12 amino acids. The DNA of the CDR3 is TGTGCCAGCAGGGGGCTCGGAAACACCATATATTTT. This encodes CASRGLGNTIYF.